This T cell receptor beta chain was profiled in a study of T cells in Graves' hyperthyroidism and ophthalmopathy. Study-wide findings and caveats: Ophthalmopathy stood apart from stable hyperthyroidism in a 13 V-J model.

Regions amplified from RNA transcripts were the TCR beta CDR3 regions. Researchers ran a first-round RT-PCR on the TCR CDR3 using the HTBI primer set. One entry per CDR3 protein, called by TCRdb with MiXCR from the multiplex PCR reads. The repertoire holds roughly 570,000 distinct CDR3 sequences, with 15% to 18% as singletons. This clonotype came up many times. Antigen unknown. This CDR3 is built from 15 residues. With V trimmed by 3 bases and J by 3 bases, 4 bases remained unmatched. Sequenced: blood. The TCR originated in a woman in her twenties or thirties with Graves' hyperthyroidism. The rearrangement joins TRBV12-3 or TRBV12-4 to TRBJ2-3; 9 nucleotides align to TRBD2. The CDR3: CASSLTSGVTDTQYF. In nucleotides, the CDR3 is TGTGCCAGCAGTTTGACTAGCGGTGTGACAGATACGCAGTATTTT.